This T cell receptor beta chain was recorded in a study of cytomegalovirus exposure and HLA in healthy donors. Both 60 Vbeta primers and 13 Jbeta primers went into the PCR. Assay: immunoSEQ multiplex PCR; the TCRdb copy retains only in-frame clones and omits some. Seen here are under 200,000 clones, roughly 78% observed once, and the top ten hold under 4.5%. From germline, CDR1 is DFQATT and CDR2 SNEGSKA (reference sequence). The CDR3 has 10 amino acids. The V and J ends lost 6 bases and 13 bases respectively, with 13 bases between them. The sequence was obtained from a woman younger than 45 in good health and CMV-seropositive. The rearrangement links TRBV20-1 to TRBJ2-1; D not certain. The sample comprised PBMCs. CDR3 sequence (DNA): TGCAGTGCCCCGGCAGGCCCTCAGTTCTTC. The encoded protein is CSAPAGPQFF.